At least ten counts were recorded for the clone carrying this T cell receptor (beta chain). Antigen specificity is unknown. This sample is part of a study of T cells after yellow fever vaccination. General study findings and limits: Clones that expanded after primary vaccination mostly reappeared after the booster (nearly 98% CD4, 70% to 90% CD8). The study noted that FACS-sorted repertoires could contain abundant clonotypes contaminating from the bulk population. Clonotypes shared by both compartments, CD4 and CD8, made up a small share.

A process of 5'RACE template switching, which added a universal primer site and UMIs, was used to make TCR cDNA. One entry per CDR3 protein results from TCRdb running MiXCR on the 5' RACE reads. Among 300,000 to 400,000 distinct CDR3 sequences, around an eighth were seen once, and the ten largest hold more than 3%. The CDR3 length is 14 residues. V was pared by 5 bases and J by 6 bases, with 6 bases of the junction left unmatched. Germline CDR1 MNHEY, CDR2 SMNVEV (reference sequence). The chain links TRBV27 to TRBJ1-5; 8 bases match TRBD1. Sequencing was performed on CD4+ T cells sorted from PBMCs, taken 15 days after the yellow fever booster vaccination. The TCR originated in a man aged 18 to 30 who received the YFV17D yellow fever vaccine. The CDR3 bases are TGTGCCAGCAGTACAGGGGGGAGAGGTCAGCCCCAGCATTTT. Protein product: CASSTGGRGQPQHF.